This T cell receptor (beta chain) was captured by sequencing in a study of blood T cells in healthy people across ages. General study points: Expanded clonotype shifts may have been confounded, as the donors had an unknown CMV status. It was the long-lived donors that had more naive CD4+ cells and higher diversity than aged donors. PBMCs were not sorted, which prevented a conclusive comparison of naive versus antigen-experienced cells.

This clonotype was recorded a few times. The antigen is unknown. Germline assignment: CDR1 LGHDT and CDR2 YNNKEL (reference sequence). CDR3 length: 16 residues. Trimming shortened V by 0 bases and J by 2 bases, and 13 bases separated the two germline ends. A second PCR, run for roughly 7 to 12 cycles, used a sample-barcoded 5' primer plus a J-beta primer mix. Each cDNA molecule carried a tag from a template-switch adaptor that contained 12 random nucleotides. MiXCR was run by TCRdb on the 5' RACE reads, yielding one entry per CDR3 protein. The data hold fewer than 1,000,000 distinct CDR3 sequences, with around half observed a single time.

The sample taken for sequencing was blood. The receptor was isolated from a man at least 80 years old in good health. V and J are TRBV3-1 and TRBJ2-5; no firm D call. CDR3 sequence: CASSQDRSRFQETQYF. The CDR3 coding sequence is TGTGCCAGCAGCCAAGATCGGAGCCGGTTTCAAGAGACCCAGTACTTC.